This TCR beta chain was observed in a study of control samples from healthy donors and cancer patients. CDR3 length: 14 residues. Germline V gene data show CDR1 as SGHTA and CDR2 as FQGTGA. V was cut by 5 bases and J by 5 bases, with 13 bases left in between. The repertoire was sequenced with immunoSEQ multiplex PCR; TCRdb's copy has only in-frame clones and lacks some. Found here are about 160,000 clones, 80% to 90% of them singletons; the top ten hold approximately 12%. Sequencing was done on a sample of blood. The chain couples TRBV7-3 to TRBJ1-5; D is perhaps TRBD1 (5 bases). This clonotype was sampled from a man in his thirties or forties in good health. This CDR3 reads CASSPTGGHQPQHF. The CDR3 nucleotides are TGTGCCAGCAGCCCTACAGGAGGCCATCAGCCCCAGCATTTT.